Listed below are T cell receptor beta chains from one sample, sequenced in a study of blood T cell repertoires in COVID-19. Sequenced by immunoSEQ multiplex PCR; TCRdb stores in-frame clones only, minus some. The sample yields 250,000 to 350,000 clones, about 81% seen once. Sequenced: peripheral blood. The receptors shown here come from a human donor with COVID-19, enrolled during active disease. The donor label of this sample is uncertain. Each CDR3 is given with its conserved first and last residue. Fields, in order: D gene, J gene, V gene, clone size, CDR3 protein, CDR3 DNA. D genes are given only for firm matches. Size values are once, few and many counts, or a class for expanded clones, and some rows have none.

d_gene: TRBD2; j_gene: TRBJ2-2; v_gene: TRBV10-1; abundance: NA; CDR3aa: CASSEEAGASTGELFF; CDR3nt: TGCGCCAGCAGTGAGGAGGCGGGAGCAAGCACCGGGGAGCTGTTTTTT
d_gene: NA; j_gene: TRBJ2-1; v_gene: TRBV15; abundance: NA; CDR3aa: CATSSEGSSYNEQFF; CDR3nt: TGTGCCACCAGCAGCGAGGGAAGCTCCTACAATGAGCAGTTCTTC
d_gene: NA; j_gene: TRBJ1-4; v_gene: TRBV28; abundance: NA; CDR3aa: CASKSPRRANEKLFF; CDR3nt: TGTGCCAGCAAGAGTCCCCGCAGGGCTAATGAAAAACTGTTTTTT
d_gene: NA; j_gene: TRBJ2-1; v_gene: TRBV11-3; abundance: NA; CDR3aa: CASREGPAGNEQFF; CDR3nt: TGTGCCAGCCGAGAGGGGCCAGCGGGCAATGAGCAGTTCTTC
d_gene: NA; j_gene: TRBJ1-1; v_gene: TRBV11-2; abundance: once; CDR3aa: CASSQNTGNTEAFF; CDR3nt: TGTGCCAGCAGTCAAAACACAGGGAACACTGAAGCTTTCTTT
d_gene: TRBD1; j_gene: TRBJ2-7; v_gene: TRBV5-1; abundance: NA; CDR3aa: CASRNGTGSLGQYF; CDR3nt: TGCGCCAGCAGGAATGGGACAGGGTCCTTGGGGCAGTACTTC
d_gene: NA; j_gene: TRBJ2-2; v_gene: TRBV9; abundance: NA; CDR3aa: CASSATSTGNTGELFF; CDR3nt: TGTGCCAGCAGTGCGACATCGACCGGGAACACCGGGGAGCTGTTTTTT
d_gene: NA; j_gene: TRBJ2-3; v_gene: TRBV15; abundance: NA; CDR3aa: CATSRDLAGASTDTQYF; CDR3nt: TGTGCCACCAGCAGAGACTTAGCAGGGGCCTCCACAGATACGCAGTATTTT
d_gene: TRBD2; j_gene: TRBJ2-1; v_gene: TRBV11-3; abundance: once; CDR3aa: CASSQDRDYDNEQFF; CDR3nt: TGTGCCAGCAGTCAAGACCGGGACTACGACAATGAGCAGTTCTTC
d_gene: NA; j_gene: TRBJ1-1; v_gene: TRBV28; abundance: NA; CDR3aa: CASSRQLGNTEAFF; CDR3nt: TGTGCCAGCAGTCGACAGTTGGGGAACACTGAAGCTTTCTTT
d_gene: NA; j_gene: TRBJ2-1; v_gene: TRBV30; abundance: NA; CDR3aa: CAWSVPPRDEQFF; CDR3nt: TGTGCCTGGAGTGTACCCCCCCGGGATGAGCAGTTCTTC
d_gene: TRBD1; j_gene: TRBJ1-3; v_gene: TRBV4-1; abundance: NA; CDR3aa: CASSQVISGGEGGGRNTVYF; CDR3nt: TGCGCCAGCAGCCAAGTTATTTCTGGCGGGGAAGGGGGCGGCCGAAACACCGTATATTTT
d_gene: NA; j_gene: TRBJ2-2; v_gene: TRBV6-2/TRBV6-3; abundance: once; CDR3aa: CASSVGILGTGELFF; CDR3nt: TGTGCCAGCAGTGTCGGGATTCTAGGGACCGGGGAGCTGTTTTTT
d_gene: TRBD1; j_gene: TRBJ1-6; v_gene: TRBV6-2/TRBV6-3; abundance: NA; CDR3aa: CASSLPPGQHNSPLHF; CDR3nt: TGTGCCAGCAGTTTACCCCCGGGACAGCATAATTCACCCCTCCACTTT
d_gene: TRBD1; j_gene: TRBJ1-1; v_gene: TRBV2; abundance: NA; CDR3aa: CASNLDRGGTEAFF; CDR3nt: TGTGCCAGCAACTTGGACAGGGGGGGCACTGAAGCTTTCTTT
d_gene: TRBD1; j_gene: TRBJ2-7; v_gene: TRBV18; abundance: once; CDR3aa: CASSRTGSSDEQYF; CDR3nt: TGTGCCAGCTCACGGACAGGGTCTTCGGACGAGCAGTACTTC
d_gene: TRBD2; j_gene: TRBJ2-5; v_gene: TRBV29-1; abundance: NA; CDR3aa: CSVEVLAGAPQTQYF; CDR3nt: TGCAGCGTTGAGGTACTAGCGGGAGCACCGCAGACCCAGTACTTC
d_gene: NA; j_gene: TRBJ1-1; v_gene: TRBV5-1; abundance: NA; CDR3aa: CASSGGSGNTEAFF; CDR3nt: TGCGCCAGCAGCGGAGGGTCGGGGAACACTGAAGCTTTCTTT
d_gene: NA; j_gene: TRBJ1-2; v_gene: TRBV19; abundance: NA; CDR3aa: CASSIEMAGHGYTF; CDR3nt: TGTGCCAGTAGTATAGAAATGGCAGGTCATGGCTACACCTTC
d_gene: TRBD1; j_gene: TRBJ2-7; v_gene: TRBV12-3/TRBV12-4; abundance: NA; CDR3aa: CASRPTGIREQYF; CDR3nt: TGTGCCAGCAGGCCGACAGGGATTCGCGAGCAGTACTTC
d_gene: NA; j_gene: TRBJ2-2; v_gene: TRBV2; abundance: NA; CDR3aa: CASRKDRNTGELFF; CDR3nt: TGTGCCAGCAGAAAGGACAGAAACACCGGGGAGCTGTTTTTT
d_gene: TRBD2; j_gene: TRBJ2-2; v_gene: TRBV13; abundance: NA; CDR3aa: CASSEGLAGGWSTGELFF; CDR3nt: TGTGCCAGCAGCGAGGGACTAGCGGGAGGGTGGAGCACCGGGGAGCTGTTTTTT
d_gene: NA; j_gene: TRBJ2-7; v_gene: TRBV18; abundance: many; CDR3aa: CASSWAGYEQYF; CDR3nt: TGTGCCAGCTCATGGGCAGGCTACGAGCAGTACTTC
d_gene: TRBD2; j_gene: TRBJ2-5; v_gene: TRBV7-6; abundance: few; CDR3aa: CASSFSGRWETQYF; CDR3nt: TGTGCCAGCAGCTTCAGCGGGAGATGGGAGACCCAGTACTTC
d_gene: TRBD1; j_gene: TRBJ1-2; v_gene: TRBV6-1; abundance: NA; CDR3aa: CASSEWDRRRYTF; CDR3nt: TGTGCCAGCAGTGAGTGGGACAGGAGGCGCTACACCTTC
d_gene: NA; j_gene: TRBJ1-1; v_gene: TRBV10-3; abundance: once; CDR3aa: CAISEQYTEAFF; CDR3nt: TGTGCCATCAGTGAGCAGTACACTGAAGCTTTCTTT
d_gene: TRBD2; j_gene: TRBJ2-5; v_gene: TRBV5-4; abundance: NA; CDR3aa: CASSLDPGGETQYF; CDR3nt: TGTGCCAGCAGCTTGGATCCGGGAGGAGAGACCCAGTACTTC
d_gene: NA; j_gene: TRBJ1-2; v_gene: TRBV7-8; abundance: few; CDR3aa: CASSLIQPGKAGYTF; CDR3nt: TGTGCCAGCAGCTTAATTCAACCAGGGAAAGCTGGCTACACCTTC
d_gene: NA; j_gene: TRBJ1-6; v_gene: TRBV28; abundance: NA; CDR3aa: CASSFSWGGVNSPLHF; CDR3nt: TGTGCCAGCAGTTTTTCTTGGGGGGGAGTAAATTCACCCCTCCACTTT
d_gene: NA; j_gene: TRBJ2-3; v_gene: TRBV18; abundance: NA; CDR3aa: CASSPSSPLAADTQYF; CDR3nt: TGTGCCAGCTCACCATCTTCCCCGCTAGCCGCAGATACGCAGTATTTT
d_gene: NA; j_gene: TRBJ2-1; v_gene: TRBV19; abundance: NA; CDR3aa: CASSISGDGNEQFF; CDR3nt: TGTGCCAGTAGTATTTCGGGGGACGGGAATGAGCAGTTCTTC
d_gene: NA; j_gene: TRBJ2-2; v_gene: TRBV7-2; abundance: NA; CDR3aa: CASSPLTAGGVSGELFF; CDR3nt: TGTGCCAGCAGCCCACTTACGGCTGGAGGGGTGTCCGGGGAGCTGTTTTTT
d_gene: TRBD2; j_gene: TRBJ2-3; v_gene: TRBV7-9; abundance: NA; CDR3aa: CASSPGGELTDTQYF; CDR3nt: TGTGCCAGCAGCCCCGGGGGGGAACTCACAGATACGCAGTATTTT
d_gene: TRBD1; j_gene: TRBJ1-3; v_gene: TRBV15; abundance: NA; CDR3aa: CATSRTGDSGNTIYF; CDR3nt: TGTGCCACCAGCAGGACAGGGGACTCTGGAAACACCATATATTTT
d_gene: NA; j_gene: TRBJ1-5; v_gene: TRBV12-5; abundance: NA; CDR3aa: CASEPSGSGNQPQHF; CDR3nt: TGTGCTAGTGAGCCCTCCGGGTCAGGCAATCAGCCCCAGCATTTT
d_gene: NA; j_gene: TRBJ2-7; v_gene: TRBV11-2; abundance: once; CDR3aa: CASSFTPGAENEQYF; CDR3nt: TGTGCCAGCAGCTTTACCCCAGGGGCCGAAAACGAGCAGTACTTC
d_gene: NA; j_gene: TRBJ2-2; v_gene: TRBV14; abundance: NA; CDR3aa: CASSQLATNTGELFF; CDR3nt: TGTGCCAGCAGCCAACTAGCTACGAACACCGGGGAGCTGTTTTTT
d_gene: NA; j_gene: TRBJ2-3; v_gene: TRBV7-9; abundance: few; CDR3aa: CASSLDSFSTDTQYF; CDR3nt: TGTGCCAGCAGCTTGGACAGTTTTTCCACAGATACGCAGTATTTT
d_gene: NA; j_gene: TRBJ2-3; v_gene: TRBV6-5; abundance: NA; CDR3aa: CASSYRDIGLDTQYF; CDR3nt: TGTGCCAGCAGTTACCGGGACATAGGTTTGGATACGCAGTATTTT
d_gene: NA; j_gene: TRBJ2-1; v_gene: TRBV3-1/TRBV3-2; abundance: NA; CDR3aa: CASSHLADHNEQFF; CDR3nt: TGTGCCAGCAGCCACTTAGCGGACCACAATGAGCAGTTCTTC
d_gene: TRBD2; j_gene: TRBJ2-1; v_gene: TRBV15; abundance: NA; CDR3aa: CATSIGRADNEQFF; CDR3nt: TGTGCCACCAGCATCGGGAGGGCTGATAATGAGCAGTTCTTC
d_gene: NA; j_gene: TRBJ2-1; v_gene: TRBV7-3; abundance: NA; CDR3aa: CASSAWTGEQFF; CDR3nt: TGTGCCAGCAGCGCCTGGACTGGTGAGCAGTTCTTC
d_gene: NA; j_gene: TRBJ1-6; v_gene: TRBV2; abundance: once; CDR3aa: CASSIQDFNSPLHF; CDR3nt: TGTGCCAGCAGTATTCAGGATTTTAATTCACCCCTCCACTTT
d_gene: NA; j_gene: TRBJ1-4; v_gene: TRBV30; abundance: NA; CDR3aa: CAWNQGGKLFF; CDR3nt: TGTGCCTGGAATCAGGGCGGAAAACTGTTTTTT
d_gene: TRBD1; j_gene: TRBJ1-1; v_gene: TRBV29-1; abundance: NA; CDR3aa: CSVDQGDTEAFF; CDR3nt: TGCAGCGTTGATCAGGGGGACACTGAAGCTTTCTTT